Listed below are T cell receptor beta chains from one sample, sequenced in a study of cytotoxic CD8 clonotypes in ibrutinib-treated CLL. The method was immunoSEQ multiplex PCR; TCRdb's version includes in-frame clones alone and lacks a portion of them. The sample includes about 16,000 clones, roughly 65% of them seen just once. Sequenced here: PBMCs, sampled before ibrutinib treatment. Receptor source: a human donor with chronic lymphocytic leukemia. CDR3s include the opening cysteine and the closing phenylalanine or tryptophan. The D gene is left open where the match is weak. Size is stated for part of the rows, as once, few or many counts, or as a class when the clone is expanded.

CDR3 DNA: TGTGCCAGCAGTGACCCAAGGGGGGCCTCCTACGAGCAGTACTTC; CDR3 protein: CASSDPRGASYEQYF; CDR3 length: 15; D gene: .; V gene: TRBV25-1; J gene: TRBJ2-7; clone size: few
CDR3 DNA: TGCGCCAGCAGCCCACCCTCCTACAATGAGCAGTTCTTC; CDR3 protein: CASSPPSYNEQFF; CDR3 length: 13; D gene: .; V gene: TRBV5-1; J gene: TRBJ2-1; clone size: .
CDR3 DNA: TGTGCCAGCAGCAAGACAGGAACGACCGGGGAGCTGTTTTTT; CDR3 protein: CASSKTGTTGELFF; CDR3 length: 14; D gene: .; V gene: TRBV7-3; J gene: TRBJ2-2; clone size: once
CDR3 DNA: TGTGCCAGCACCTCCCCCCGCGGGAATCGGGAGTATGGCTACACCTTC; CDR3 protein: CASTSPRGNREYGYTF; CDR3 length: 16; D gene: .; V gene: TRBV2; J gene: TRBJ1-2; clone size: .
CDR3 DNA: TGCGCCAGCAGCTCCGGACTAGCCCCCTACGAGCAGTACTTC; CDR3 protein: CASSSGLAPYEQYF; CDR3 length: 14; D gene: TRBD2; V gene: TRBV5-1; J gene: TRBJ2-7; clone size: .
CDR3 DNA: TGTGCCAGTAGTTCGACAGCCGCCACCACTAATGAAAAACTGTTTTTT; CDR3 protein: CASSSTAATTNEKLFF; CDR3 length: 16; D gene: .; V gene: TRBV19; J gene: TRBJ1-4; clone size: .
CDR3 DNA: TGTGCCAGCAGCCCAGGGACTAGGGTCCAAGAGACCCAGTACTTC; CDR3 protein: CASSPGTRVQETQYF; CDR3 length: 15; D gene: TRBD2; V gene: TRBV11-2; J gene: TRBJ2-5; clone size: .
CDR3 DNA: TGTGCCACGGGTGACAGGGGGAGTCTTGGCACCTTC; CDR3 protein: CATGDRGSLGTF; CDR3 length: 12; D gene: TRBD1; V gene: TRBV6-1; J gene: TRBJ1-2; clone size: .
CDR3 DNA: TGTGCCAGTAGTACCTTCTATGACACTTCCTACACCACAGATACGCAGTATTTT; CDR3 protein: CASSTFYDTSYTTDTQYF; CDR3 length: 18; D gene: .; V gene: TRBV19; J gene: TRBJ2-3; clone size: .
CDR3 DNA: TGTGCTAGCAGCTTAACAACGGCGGTGGCCGGGGAGCTGTTTTTT; CDR3 protein: CASSLTTAVAGELFF; CDR3 length: 15; D gene: .; V gene: TRBV7-7; J gene: TRBJ2-2; clone size: .
CDR3 DNA: TGTGCCAGCTCCCTCACCCAGGGGGAGATGAACACTGAAGCTTTCTTT; CDR3 protein: CASSLTQGEMNTEAFF; CDR3 length: 16; D gene: TRBD1; V gene: TRBV18; J gene: TRBJ1-1; clone size: .
CDR3 DNA: TGTGCCAGCAGAGCGTCTAGCACAGATACGCAGTATTTT; CDR3 protein: CASRASSTDTQYF; CDR3 length: 13; D gene: .; V gene: TRBV6-1; J gene: TRBJ2-3; clone size: .
CDR3 DNA: TGTGCCAGCAGCTTAGTATGGGGCACTGAAGCTTTCTTT; CDR3 protein: CASSLVWGTEAFF; CDR3 length: 13; D gene: .; V gene: TRBV7-8; J gene: TRBJ1-1; clone size: .
CDR3 DNA: TGTGCCAGCGGAGGGGCGAACACAGATACGCAGTATTTT; CDR3 protein: CASGGANTDTQYF; CDR3 length: 13; D gene: .; V gene: TRBV5-6; J gene: TRBJ2-3; clone size: .
CDR3 DNA: TGCGCCAGCAGCCAAGGTGCTAGCGGCACCTCCTACAATGAGCAGTTCTTC; CDR3 protein: CASSQGASGTSYNEQFF; CDR3 length: 17; D gene: TRBD2; V gene: TRBV4-1; J gene: TRBJ2-1; clone size: few
CDR3 DNA: TGTGCCAGCAGCGCCAACCTTGGGCAGGTGGGCGAAAAACTGTTTTTT; CDR3 protein: CASSANLGQVGEKLFF; CDR3 length: 16; D gene: .; V gene: TRBV11-3; J gene: TRBJ1-4; clone size: .
CDR3 DNA: TGCGCCAGCAGCCAAGACCTGAGGGCGTACTACGAGCAGTACTTC; CDR3 protein: CASSQDLRAYYEQYF; CDR3 length: 15; D gene: .; V gene: TRBV4-3; J gene: TRBJ2-7; clone size: .
CDR3 DNA: TGTGCCAGCAGGGGACTAAACTATGGCTACACCTTC; CDR3 protein: CASRGLNYGYTF; CDR3 length: 12; D gene: .; V gene: TRBV6-5; J gene: TRBJ1-2; clone size: few
CDR3 DNA: TGTGCCAGCAGCGTGGGATTAGCCAAAAACATTCAGTACTTC; CDR3 protein: CASSVGLAKNIQYF; CDR3 length: 14; D gene: .; V gene: TRBV9; J gene: TRBJ2-4; clone size: .
CDR3 DNA: TGTGCCATCAGACAAGGACTAGCGGGGTGGGAGACCCAGTACTTC; CDR3 protein: CAIRQGLAGWETQYF; CDR3 length: 15; D gene: TRBD2; V gene: TRBV10-3; J gene: TRBJ2-5; clone size: .
CDR3 DNA: TGTGCCAGCAGCCAAGATTCAGAAGGCTACACCTTC; CDR3 protein: CASSQDSEGYTF; CDR3 length: 12; D gene: .; V gene: TRBV5-8; J gene: TRBJ1-2; clone size: .
CDR3 DNA: TGTTCAAGCACTTCCTACAATGAGCAGTTCTTC; CDR3 protein: CSSTSYNEQFF; CDR3 length: 11; D gene: .; V gene: TRBV7-2; J gene: TRBJ2-1; clone size: medium-sized
CDR3 DNA: TGCGCCAGCAGCCAAGATCCGGGCATCGATTTTAGAGAGACCCAGTACTTC; CDR3 protein: CASSQDPGIDFRETQYF; CDR3 length: 17; D gene: .; V gene: TRBV4-3; J gene: TRBJ2-5; clone size: .
CDR3 DNA: TGTGCCTGGAGTGTAGGGACCCTCTACGAGCAGTACTTC; CDR3 protein: CAWSVGTLYEQYF; CDR3 length: 13; D gene: .; V gene: TRBV30; J gene: TRBJ2-7; clone size: .
CDR3 DNA: TGTGCCAGCAGCAGAACAGGGGGCCGGGAGACCCAGTACTTC; CDR3 protein: CASSRTGGRETQYF; CDR3 length: 14; D gene: TRBD1; V gene: TRBV7-9; J gene: TRBJ2-5; clone size: medium-sized
CDR3 DNA: TGTGCCGGCGAGCGGGCGGCTGGAAACACCATATATTTT; CDR3 protein: CAGERAAGNTIYF; CDR3 length: 13; D gene: .; V gene: TRBV7-3; J gene: TRBJ1-3; clone size: once
CDR3 DNA: TGTGCCAGCAGCTTGCCGACAGTTGGCACCGGGGAGCTGTTTTTT; CDR3 protein: CASSLPTVGTGELFF; CDR3 length: 15; D gene: .; V gene: TRBV7-8; J gene: TRBJ2-2; clone size: .
CDR3 DNA: TGTGCCAGCAGCTTAGCGACCTCTCCCTACAATGAGCAGTTCTTC; CDR3 protein: CASSLATSPYNEQFF; CDR3 length: 15; D gene: .; V gene: TRBV7-9; J gene: TRBJ2-1; clone size: .
CDR3 DNA: TGCGCCAGCAGCCAAGACCTCCAAGTAGATACGCAGTATTTT; CDR3 protein: CASSQDLQVDTQYF; CDR3 length: 14; D gene: .; V gene: TRBV4-3; J gene: TRBJ2-3; clone size: .
CDR3 DNA: TGTGCCAGTACTAGCGGGGCGTCTACCGGGGAGCTGTTTTTT; CDR3 protein: CASTSGASTGELFF; CDR3 length: 14; D gene: TRBD2; V gene: TRBV7-3; J gene: TRBJ2-2; clone size: medium-sized
CDR3 DNA: TGTGCCAGTAGTAGATCAGGACAGGGGGATTACTATGGCTACACCTTC; CDR3 protein: CASSRSGQGDYYGYTF; CDR3 length: 16; D gene: TRBD1; V gene: TRBV19; J gene: TRBJ1-2; clone size: .
CDR3 DNA: TGTGCCAGCAGCTTAGGGGATCAGCCCCAGCATTTT; CDR3 protein: CASSLGDQPQHF; CDR3 length: 12; D gene: .; V gene: TRBV7-8; J gene: TRBJ1-5; clone size: few
CDR3 DNA: TGTGCCAGCAGCTATGGCGGCGGTGGCTACACCTTC; CDR3 protein: CASSYGGGGYTF; CDR3 length: 12; D gene: .; V gene: TRBV7-9; J gene: TRBJ1-2; clone size: .
CDR3 DNA: TGTGCCAGCAGCCCCGTGGGGGGGGGCGGAGAGACCCAGTACTTC; CDR3 protein: CASSPVGGGGETQYF; CDR3 length: 15; D gene: .; V gene: TRBV14; J gene: TRBJ2-5; clone size: .
CDR3 DNA: TGTGCCTGGAGTGTAACGCAGTGGCCCTCCTACGAGCAGTACTTC; CDR3 protein: CAWSVTQWPSYEQYF; CDR3 length: 15; D gene: .; V gene: TRBV30; J gene: TRBJ2-7; clone size: .
CDR3 DNA: TGTGCCAGTAGTGACAGGGTCACAGATACGCAGTATTTT; CDR3 protein: CASSDRVTDTQYF; CDR3 length: 13; D gene: TRBD1; V gene: TRBV19; J gene: TRBJ2-3; clone size: few
CDR3 DNA: TGTGCCAGCAGTTTATCGCAGGGGGCGGATGGCTACACCTTC; CDR3 protein: CASSLSQGADGYTF; CDR3 length: 14; D gene: TRBD1; V gene: TRBV27; J gene: TRBJ1-2; clone size: .
CDR3 DNA: TGCGCCAGCAGCTGGGGGACAACGTATGGCTACACCTTC; CDR3 protein: CASSWGTTYGYTF; CDR3 length: 13; D gene: .; V gene: TRBV5-1; J gene: TRBJ1-2; clone size: few
CDR3 DNA: TGTGCCAGCAGCGGACCACTGGACAGGTACAACTATGGCTACACCTTC; CDR3 protein: CASSGPLDRYNYGYTF; CDR3 length: 16; D gene: TRBD1; V gene: TRBV7-8; J gene: TRBJ1-2; clone size: few
CDR3 DNA: TGTGCCAGCAGCGAGGGACAGGCCTACGAGCAGTACTTC; CDR3 protein: CASSEGQAYEQYF; CDR3 length: 13; D gene: TRBD1; V gene: TRBV7-9; J gene: TRBJ2-7; clone size: .
CDR3 DNA: TGTGCCAGCAGCGTAGCTACATATAGTGGGGATACGCAGTATTTT; CDR3 protein: CASSVATYSGDTQYF; CDR3 length: 15; D gene: .; V gene: TRBV9; J gene: TRBJ2-3; clone size: .
CDR3 DNA: TGTGCCAGTAGTATCGGGACAGCCAACAATCAGCCCCAGCATTTT; CDR3 protein: CASSIGTANNQPQHF; CDR3 length: 15; D gene: TRBD1; V gene: TRBV19; J gene: TRBJ1-5; clone size: .
CDR3 DNA: TGCAGCGCCGGGGACAGGGGGCAGGGCTACACCTTC; CDR3 protein: CSAGDRGQGYTF; CDR3 length: 12; D gene: TRBD1; V gene: TRBV29-1; J gene: TRBJ1-2; clone size: .
CDR3 DNA: TGTGCCAGCAGCTTGACCGGGGAGCTGTTTTTT; CDR3 protein: CASSLTGELFF; CDR3 length: 11; D gene: .; V gene: TRBV7-9; J gene: TRBJ2-2; clone size: .
CDR3 DNA: TGTGCCATCAGTGGCGGACACCTTGCAACTAATGAAAAACTGTTTTTT; CDR3 protein: CAISGGHLATNEKLFF; CDR3 length: 16; D gene: .; V gene: TRBV10-3; J gene: TRBJ1-4; clone size: few
CDR3 DNA: TGTGCCAGCAGTCCCCAACGGGGGGGCCAGGGCACAGATACGCAGTATTTT; CDR3 protein: CASSPQRGGQGTDTQYF; CDR3 length: 17; D gene: TRBD2; V gene: TRBV28; J gene: TRBJ2-3; clone size: .
CDR3 DNA: TGTGCCAGCAGCTTCGCGGGGAACTATGGCTACACCTTC; CDR3 protein: CASSFAGNYGYTF; CDR3 length: 13; D gene: .; V gene: TRBV5-6; J gene: TRBJ1-2; clone size: .
CDR3 DNA: TGTGCCAGCAGCTTAACCCAGGCATCCTCCTACGAGCAGTACTTC; CDR3 protein: CASSLTQASSYEQYF; CDR3 length: 15; D gene: .; V gene: TRBV7-2; J gene: TRBJ2-7; clone size: .
CDR3 DNA: TGTGCCAGCAGCTTAGGTCTAGCGGGGGGCGGAGATACGCAGTATTTT; CDR3 protein: CASSLGLAGGGDTQYF; CDR3 length: 16; D gene: TRBD2; V gene: TRBV7-9; J gene: TRBJ2-3; clone size: .